The rows below give T cell receptor beta chains drawn from one sample of a study of spatial heterogeneity in lung cancer. One entry per CDR3 protein results from TCRdb running MiXCR on the 5' RACE reads. Among 25,000 or so distinct CDR3 sequences listed, about 3.5% were seen once. The sequencing used PBMCs, collected at surgery. These receptors all stem from a female donor with early-stage non-small cell lung cancer. Each CDR3 is given with its conserved first and last residue. The D gene is left open where the match is weak. Clone size reads once, few, many, or a class if the clone is expanded.

many	TRBV5-6	TRBD1	TRBJ2-1	TGTGCCAGCAGCTCGACAGGGGGCCGGAATGAGCAGTTCTTC	CASSSTGGRNEQFF
many	TRBV5-1	TRBD1	TRBJ2-5	TGCGCCAGCAGCTCACAGGGGGCTTCGGAGACCCAGTACTTC	CASSSQGASETQYF
many	TRBV27	TRBD2	TRBJ2-1	TGTGCCAGCATGGGGCTAGCGGGGCCCAATGAGCAGTTCTTC	CASMGLAGPNEQFF
many	TRBV7-9	-	TRBJ1-1	TGTGCCAGCAGTATGCGGGCAGGGCGGACTGAAGCTTTCTTT	CASSMRAGRTEAFF
many	TRBV24-1	TRBD1	TRBJ2-7	TGTGCCACCTCCGGGACAGCTACCTACGAGCAGTACTTC	CATSGTATYEQYF
many	TRBV5-1	-	TRBJ2-7	TGCGCCAGCAGCTTGAACGGGGGTCCCTACGAGCAGTACTTC	CASSLNGGPYEQYF
many	TRBV29-1	TRBD2	TRBJ2-7	TGCAGCGTTGCCCGCGGGAGCTCCTACGAGCAGTACTTC	CSVARGSSYEQYF
many	TRBV7-9	-	TRBJ2-3	TGTGCCAGCAGCAGGCCGGGGGCGAACGGGGATACGCAGTATTTT	CASSRPGANGDTQYF
medium-sized	TRBV20-1	-	TRBJ2-3	TGCAGTGCTAGAGATTTCCGGGATACAGATACGCAGTATTTT	CSARDFRDTDTQYF
many	TRBV29-1	TRBD2	TRBJ2-1	TGCAGCGTTTTACTAGCGAGAAATGAGCAGTTCTTC	CSVLLARNEQFF
many	TRBV11-2	-	TRBJ2-1	TGTGCCAGCAGCTTAGACCCCCTAGTCTATGAGCAGTTCTTC	CASSLDPLVYEQFF
many	TRBV4-2	TRBD1	TRBJ2-2	TGTGCCAGCAGCTACAGGGGGGACCCCAACACCGGGGAGCTGTTTTTT	CASSYRGDPNTGELFF
many	TRBV2	-	TRBJ1-6	TGTGCCAGCCGGGGGTCGGATAATTCACCCCTCCACTTT	CASRGSDNSPLHF
many	TRBV3-1	TRBD2	TRBJ2-3	TGTGCCAGCAGCCAAGTGGGAGCGGGAGGGCCTACAGATACGCAGTATTTT	CASSQVGAGGPTDTQYF
many	TRBV20-1	-	TRBJ2-1	TGCAGTGCTAGGCGGACTCATGGGGGCAATGAGCAGTTCTTC	CSARRTHGGNEQFF
many	TRBV11-1	TRBD1	TRBJ2-5	TGTGCCAGCAGCATACCGGGACAGGGTTTGTCCCAGTACTTC	CASSIPGQGLSQYF
many	TRBV27	-	TRBJ2-7	TGTGCCAGCAGTTCCCGGACAGTTTCCTACGAGCAGTACTTC	CASSSRTVSYEQYF
many	TRBV10-3	-	TRBJ2-7	TGTGCCATCAGGGACAACTCCTACGAGCAGTACTTC	CAIRDNSYEQYF
many	TRBV5-8	-	TRBJ2-3	TGTGCCAGCAGCTTGGCCCCGACAGCTAGCACAGATACGCAGTATTTT	CASSLAPTASTDTQYF
many	TRBV4-1	-	TRBJ2-7	TGCGCCAGCAGCCAAGAGGGTAAAGGGAACTACGAGCAGTACTTC	CASSQEGKGNYEQYF